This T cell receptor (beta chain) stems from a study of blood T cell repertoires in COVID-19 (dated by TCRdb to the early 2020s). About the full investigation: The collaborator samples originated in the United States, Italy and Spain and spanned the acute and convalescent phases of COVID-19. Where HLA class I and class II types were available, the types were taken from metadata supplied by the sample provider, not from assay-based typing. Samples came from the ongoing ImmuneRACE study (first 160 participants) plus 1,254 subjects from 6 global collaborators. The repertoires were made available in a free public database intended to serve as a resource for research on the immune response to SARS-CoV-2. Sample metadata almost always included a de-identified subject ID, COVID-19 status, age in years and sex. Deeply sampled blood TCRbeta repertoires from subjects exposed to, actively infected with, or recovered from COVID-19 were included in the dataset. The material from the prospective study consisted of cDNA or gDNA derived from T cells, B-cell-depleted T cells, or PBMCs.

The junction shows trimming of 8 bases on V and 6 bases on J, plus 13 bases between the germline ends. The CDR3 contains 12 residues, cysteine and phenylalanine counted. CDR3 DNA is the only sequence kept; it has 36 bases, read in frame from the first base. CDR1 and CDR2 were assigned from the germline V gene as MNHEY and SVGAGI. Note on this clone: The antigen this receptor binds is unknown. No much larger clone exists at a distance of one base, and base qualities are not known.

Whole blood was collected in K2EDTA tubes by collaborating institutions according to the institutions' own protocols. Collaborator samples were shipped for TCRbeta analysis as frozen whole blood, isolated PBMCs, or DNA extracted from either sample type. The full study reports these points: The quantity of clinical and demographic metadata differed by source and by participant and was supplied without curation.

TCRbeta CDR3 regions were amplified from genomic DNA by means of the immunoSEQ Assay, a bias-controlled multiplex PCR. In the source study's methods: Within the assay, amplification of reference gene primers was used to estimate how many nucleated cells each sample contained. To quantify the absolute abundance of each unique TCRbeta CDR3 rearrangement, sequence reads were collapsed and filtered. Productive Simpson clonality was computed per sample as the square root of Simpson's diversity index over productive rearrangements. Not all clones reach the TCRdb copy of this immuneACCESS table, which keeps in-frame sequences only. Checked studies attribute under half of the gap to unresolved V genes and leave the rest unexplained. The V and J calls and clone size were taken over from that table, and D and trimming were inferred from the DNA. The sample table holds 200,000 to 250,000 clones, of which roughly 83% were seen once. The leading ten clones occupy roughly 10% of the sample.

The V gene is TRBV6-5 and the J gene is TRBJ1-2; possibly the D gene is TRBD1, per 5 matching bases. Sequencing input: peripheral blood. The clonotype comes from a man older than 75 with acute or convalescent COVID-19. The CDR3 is CASSLDMNGYTF. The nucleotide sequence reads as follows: TGTGCCAGCTCACTGGACATGAATGGCTACACCTTC.